The 17 T cell receptor beta chains in this list originate from one sample, sequenced in a study of T cells expressing NK-cell markers. From its re-call of the 5' RACE reads, TCRdb lists each CDR3 protein once, without DNA. The sample includes approximately 420,000 distinct CDR3 sequences. The sequencing sample was made of blood T cells: a sorted CD56 or NKG2C T cell subset, CD4+ or CD8+ T cells, or bulk PBMC T cells (not recorded which). The receptors were sampled from a woman in her forties or fifties in good health.

The chain has TRBV7-8 and TRBJ2-7; TCRdb's D call, TRBD2, is unchecked because there is no DNA. The CDR3 runs to 12 residues. Per the germline V gene, CDR1 is SGHVS and CDR2 is FQNEAQ. The CDR3 here is CASSATRYEQYF.

The J gene is TRBJ2-1, the V gene TRBV11-3; TCRdb selects TRBD2, and the lack of DNA leaves this call unchecked. The CDR3 has 17 residues. CDR1 SGHNT and CDR2 YENEEA come from the germline V gene. CDR3 amino acids: CASSLEGGGDSTGEQFF.

The chain employs TRBV7-2 and TRBJ2-3; TCRdb indicates TRBD2, and absent DNA this call remains unverified. The CDR3 extends over 14 amino acids. Germline V gene lookup returns CDR1 SGHTA and CDR2 FQGNSA. This CDR3 is CASSSTSATDTQYF.

The V and J genes are TRBV29-1 and TRBJ2-7; without DNA, the TCRdb call of TRBD2 cannot be checked. This CDR3 is 12 amino acids long. Per the germline V gene, CDR1 is SQVTM and CDR2 is ANQGSEA. CDR3: CSASGSLYEQYF.

The CDR3: CASSQAGLGDQETQYF. The chain joins TRBV4-2 to TRBJ2-5; absent DNA, TCRdb's TRBD2 call cannot be checked. Germline assignment: CDR1 LGHNA and CDR2 YNFKEQ. The CDR3 is 16 residues long.

The chain combines TRBV6-2 or TRBV6-3 with TRBJ1-5. Germline values: CDR1 MNHEY, CDR2 SVGEGT. The CDR3 is 15 amino acids. CDR3 residues: CASRESHYSNQPQHF.

This chain's CDR3 is CASSLGQGPYEQYF. The chain uses TRBV5-1 and TRBJ2-7; TCRdb names TRBD1, which stays unverified in the absence of DNA. From germline, CDR1 is SGHRS and CDR2 YFSETQ. This CDR3 is built from 14 residues.

The V and J genes are TRBV21-1 and TRBJ1-2; absent DNA, TCRdb's TRBD1 call cannot be checked. TRBV21-1 is tagged as a pseudogene. This CDR3 comprises 13 residues. CDR3 residues: CASSVGRGNGYTF.

The chain couples TRBV5-1 to TRBJ2-5; the D call of TRBD1 rests on TCRdb alone, since no DNA is present to check it. Germline CDR1 reads SGHRS; CDR2 reads YFSETQ. The CDR3 has 13 residues. Here the CDR3 reads CASKTGAERTQYF.

The V gene is TRBV5-1, the J gene TRBJ2-1; checking the TCRdb D call of TRBD2 is not possible without DNA. Germline V gene data show CDR1 as SGHRS and CDR2 as YFSETQ. This CDR3 contains 14 residues. The CDR3 loop reads CASSGRTSGNEQFF. Supplemented by reference TRBV5-1 and TRBJ2-1, the full variable domain reads KAGVTQTPRYLIKTRGQQVTLSCSPISGHRSVSWYQQTPGQGLQFLFEYFSETQRNKGNFPGRFSGRQFSNSRSEMNVSTLELGDSALYLCASSGRTSGNEQFFGPGTRLTVL.

The chain is built from TRBV3-1 and TRBJ2-3; the D call of TRBD2 rests on TCRdb alone, since no DNA is present to check it. This CDR3 is 16 amino acids long. Per the germline V gene, CDR1 is LGHDT and CDR2 is YNNKEL (reference sequence). This chain's CDR3 is CASSYDRRGPTDTQYF.

The chain is built from TRBV6-2 or TRBV6-3 and TRBJ2-7; TCRdb's D call, TRBD1, is unchecked because there is no DNA. CDR1 is MNHEY and CDR2 is SVGEGT in the germline V gene. The CDR3 length is 15 residues. CDR3 region: CASSYRGRGLNEQYF.

The CDR3 reads CASSIEGASQPQHF. The chain joins TRBV19 to TRBJ1-5; TCRdb calls TRBD1, which cannot be checked without DNA. Looked up from germline, CDR1 is LNHDA and CDR2 is SQIVND (reference sequence). This CDR3 is built from 14 residues.

The rearrangement uses TRBV3-1 and TRBJ1-4. The CDR3 is made up of 17 amino acids. Germline V CDR1 and CDR2: LGHDT, YNNKEL (reference sequence). CDR3 sequence: CASSQDAMGATNEKLFF.

This sequence joins TRBV7-2 and TRBJ2-1; without DNA, the TCRdb call of TRBD1 cannot be checked. The CDR3 is made up of 14 amino acids. Per germline, CDR1 SGHTA and CDR2 FQGNSA. The CDR3: CASSRGGQQNEQFF.

The CDR3 region is CASSPGQDIHQTEAFF. J is TRBJ1-1 and V is TRBV3-1; TCRdb outputs TRBD1, but without DNA this stays unchecked. CDR1 is LGHDT, CDR2 YNNKEL, per germline (reference sequence). This CDR3 has 16 residues.

The chain carries TRBV15 and TRBJ1-1; TCRdb outputs TRBD1, but without DNA this stays unchecked. CDR1 is LNHNV and CDR2 is YYDKDF in the germline V gene (reference sequence). The CDR3 totals 15 residues. The CDR3 reads CATSTRQDRRVGLFF.